Listed below are T cell receptor beta chains from one sample, sequenced in a study of blood T cell repertoires in COVID-19. The protocol was immunoSEQ multiplex PCR, while the TCRdb copy is restricted to in-frame clones and leaves out a portion. The data contain roughly 200,000 clones, about nine tenths of them singletons. Sequenced sample: peripheral blood. All receptors come from a man younger than 30 with active or convalescent COVID-19. CDR3s include the opening cysteine and the closing phenylalanine or tryptophan. The D gene is left open where the match is weak. The size field is filled for only some rows; it gives once, few, many or a size class.

CDR3 | DNA | V | size | D | J
CASSMTSGSSYEQYF | TGTGCCAGTAGTATGACTAGCGGGAGCTCCTACGAGCAGTACTTC | TRBV19 | NA | TRBD2 | TRBJ2-7
CASSPWRGQETQYF | TGTGCCAGCTCACCTTGGCGGGGCCAAGAGACCCAGTACTTC | TRBV18 | once | NA | TRBJ2-5
CASSLSGGYSPLHF | TGTGCCAGCAGCTTGAGCGGCGGTTATTCACCCCTCCACTTT | TRBV5-8 | NA | NA | TRBJ1-6
CASTLRDMNTEAFF | TGTGCCAGCACCCTCCGGGACATGAACACTGAAGCTTTCTTT | TRBV11-3 | NA | NA | TRBJ1-1
CASQGVDYGYTF | TGTGCCAGCCAGGGGGTCGACTATGGCTACACCTTC | TRBV19 | NA | TRBD1 | TRBJ1-2
CASERVGGPNNF | TGTGCCAGCGAAAGGGTCGGCGGGCCCAATAACTTC | TRBV28 | NA | NA | TRBJ1-2
CASSLRETQYF | TGTGCCAGCAGTTTGCGAGAGACCCAGTACTTC | TRBV12-3/TRBV12-4 | NA | NA | TRBJ2-5
CASSFRPFQPGQGPDTQYF | TGTGCCAGCAGCTTTCGCCCATTCCAACCGGGACAGGGCCCAGATACGCAGTATTTT | TRBV13 | NA | TRBD1 | TRBJ2-3
CASSLQGTETQYF | TGTGCCAGCAGTTTACAGGGGACGGAGACCCAGTACTTC | TRBV27 | NA | NA | TRBJ2-5
CASSWAGQGALGNEQFF | TGCGCCAGCAGCTGGGCGGGACAGGGGGCGTTAGGGAATGAGCAGTTCTTC | TRBV5-1 | NA | TRBD1 | TRBJ2-1
CAIKGGDTSYEQYF | TGTGCCATCAAGGGTGGGGACACCTCCTACGAGCAGTACTTC | TRBV10-3 | once | NA | TRBJ2-7
CASSGGLVHEQYF | TGTGCCAGCAGCGGAGGACTAGTCCACGAGCAGTACTTC | TRBV5-6 | NA | TRBD2 | TRBJ2-7
CASTFGSTEAFF | TGTGCCAGTACCTTCGGGTCCACTGAAGCTTTCTTT | TRBV19 | once | NA | TRBJ1-1
CASSLGQGADYGYTF | TGTGCCAGCAGCTTAGGACAGGGGGCAGACTATGGCTACACCTTC | TRBV7-3 | NA | TRBD1 | TRBJ1-2
CATSEGTFGELFF | TGTGCCACCAGTGAAGGGACATTCGGGGAGCTGTTTTTT | TRBV24-1 | NA | NA | TRBJ2-2
CASRADNATNEKLFF | TGTGCCAGCAGGGCAGATAATGCAACTAATGAAAAACTGTTTTTT | TRBV5-6 | NA | NA | TRBJ1-4
CASSQGGNGYTF | TGTGCCAGCAGCCAAGGAGGGAATGGCTACACCTTC | TRBV3-1/TRBV3-2 | NA | NA | TRBJ1-2
CASSPARVVQPQHF | TGTGCCAGCAGCCCCGCCAGGGTGGTTCAGCCCCAGCATTTT | TRBV6-2/TRBV6-3 | NA | NA | TRBJ1-5
CASRQGLGPEAFF | TGTGCCAGCAGACAGGGGCTGGGTCCTGAAGCTTTCTTT | TRBV7-2 | NA | TRBD1 | TRBJ1-1
CASSGLSGEKLFF | TGTGCCAGCAGTGGGCTAAGCGGTGAAAAACTGTTTTTT | TRBV2 | NA | NA | TRBJ1-4
CAWSVLLELALYETQYF | TGTGCCTGGAGTGTATTGCTGGAACTAGCGTTATACGAGACCCAGTACTTC | TRBV30 | NA | TRBD2 | TRBJ2-5
CASSELAGGQETQYF | TGTGCCAGCAGTGAACTAGCGGGGGGCCAAGAGACCCAGTACTTC | TRBV6-1 | NA | TRBD2 | TRBJ2-5
CASSIQGLGNQPQHF | TGTGCCAGTAGTATTCAGGGTCTCGGCAATCAGCCCCAGCATTTT | TRBV19 | NA | NA | TRBJ1-5
CASSLGPQGGGNTIYF | TGTGCCAGCAGCTTAGGTCCGCAGGGAGGTGGAAACACCATATATTTT | TRBV11-2 | NA | NA | TRBJ1-3
CASSESNTGELFF | TGTGCCAGTTCAGAAAGTAACACCGGGGAGCTGTTTTTT | TRBV9 | NA | NA | TRBJ2-2
CASSESRGSGYTF | TGCGCCAGCAGTGAGTCAAGGGGTAGTGGCTACACCTTC | TRBV10-1 | NA | NA | TRBJ1-2
CASSEHRGSQTGELFF | TGTGCCAGCAGTGAACACAGGGGGAGTCAAACCGGGGAGCTGTTTTTT | TRBV6-1 | once | TRBD1 | TRBJ2-2
CASSEKLAGINEQFF | TGTGCCAGCAGTGAGAAACTAGCGGGTATCAATGAGCAGTTCTTC | TRBV6-2/TRBV6-3 | NA | TRBD2 | TRBJ2-1
CASSLGAPNTEAFF | TGTGCCAGCAGCTTGGGAGCGCCGAACACTGAAGCTTTCTTT | TRBV5-6 | NA | NA | TRBJ1-1
CSVELIYEQFF | TGCAGCGTTGAGCTAATCTATGAGCAGTTCTTC | TRBV29-1 | NA | NA | TRBJ2-1
CASSISRGADKNIQYF | TGTGCCAGTAGTATTTCCCGCGGGGCAGACAAAAACATTCAGTACTTC | TRBV19 | NA | NA | TRBJ2-4
CASSPLTGGFAYGYTF | TGTGCCAGCAGCCCCTTGACAGGGGGCTTTGCCTATGGCTACACCTTC | TRBV14 | NA | TRBD1 | TRBJ1-2
CASSPDKSSYNEQFF | TGTGCCAGCAGCCCGGACAAGAGCTCCTACAATGAGCAGTTCTTC | TRBV7-2 | NA | NA | TRBJ2-1
CASSGSGGARDTQYF | TGTGCCAGCAGCGGGAGCGGGGGGGCCCGCGATACGCAGTATTTT | TRBV9 | NA | TRBD2 | TRBJ2-3
CASSYSEPDRPVFLANYGYTF | TGTGCCAGCAGTTACTCTGAGCCTGACAGGCCCGTCTTCTTGGCTAACTATGGCTACACCTTC | TRBV6-2/TRBV6-3 | large | NA | TRBJ1-2
CASSPLDRDNSYGYTF | TGTGCCAGCTCACCATTGGACAGGGACAACAGCTATGGCTACACCTTC | TRBV18 | NA | TRBD1 | TRBJ1-2
CASSQDYSGKREYNEQFF | TGTGCCAGCAGCCAAGATTATAGTGGCAAGCGGGAGTACAATGAGCAGTTCTTC | TRBV14 | NA | TRBD2 | TRBJ2-1
CASSQQGGETQYF | TGTGCCAGCAGCCAACAGGGAGGGGAGACCCAGTACTTC | TRBV3-1/TRBV3-2 | NA | TRBD2 | TRBJ2-5
CASSQLGTGGTEAFF | TGTGCCAGCAGCCAACTCGGGACAGGGGGCACTGAAGCTTTCTTT | TRBV3-1/TRBV3-2 | once | TRBD1 | TRBJ1-1
CASSISGGPLHF | TGTGCCAGTAGTATCTCCGGAGGACCCCTCCACTTT | TRBV19 | NA | NA | TRBJ1-6
CASSLDSRTSGFYNEQFF | TGCGCCAGCAGCTTGGACAGCAGGACTAGCGGGTTCTACAATGAGCAGTTCTTC | TRBV5-1 | NA | TRBD2 | TRBJ2-1
CAWSVPGLTYNSPLHF | TGTGCCTGGAGTGTGCCAGGGCTTACCTATAATTCACCCCTCCACTTT | TRBV30 | NA | NA | TRBJ1-6
CASSIYGTVNTGELFF | TGTGCCAGCAGCATCTACGGGACTGTTAACACCGGGGAGCTGTTTTTT | TRBV9 | NA | NA | TRBJ2-2
CASSLGGRALTDTQYF | TGTGCCAGCAGCTTAGGCGGGAGGGCCCTCACAGATACGCAGTATTTT | TRBV7-9 | NA | TRBD2 | TRBJ2-3
CASSQGDRGSSPLHF | TGTGCCAGCAGCCAAGGGGACAGGGGGTCTTCACCCCTCCACTTT | TRBV4-2 | NA | TRBD1 | TRBJ1-6